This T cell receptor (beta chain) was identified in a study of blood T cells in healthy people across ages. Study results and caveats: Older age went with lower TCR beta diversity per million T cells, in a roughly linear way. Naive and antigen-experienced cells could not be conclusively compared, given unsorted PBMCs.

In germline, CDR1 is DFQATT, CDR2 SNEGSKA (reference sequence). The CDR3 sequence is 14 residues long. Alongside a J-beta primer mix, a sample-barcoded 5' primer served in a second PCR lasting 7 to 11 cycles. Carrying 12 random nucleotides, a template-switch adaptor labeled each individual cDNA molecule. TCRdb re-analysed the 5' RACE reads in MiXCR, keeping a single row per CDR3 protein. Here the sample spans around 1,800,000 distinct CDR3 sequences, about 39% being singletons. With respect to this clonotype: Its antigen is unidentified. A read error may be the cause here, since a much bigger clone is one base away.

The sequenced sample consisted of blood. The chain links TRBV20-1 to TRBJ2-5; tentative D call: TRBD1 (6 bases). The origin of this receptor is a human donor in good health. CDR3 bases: TGCAGTGCCATCTTGGACAGCTCGCAAGAGACCCGGTACTTC. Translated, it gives CSAILDSSQETRYF.